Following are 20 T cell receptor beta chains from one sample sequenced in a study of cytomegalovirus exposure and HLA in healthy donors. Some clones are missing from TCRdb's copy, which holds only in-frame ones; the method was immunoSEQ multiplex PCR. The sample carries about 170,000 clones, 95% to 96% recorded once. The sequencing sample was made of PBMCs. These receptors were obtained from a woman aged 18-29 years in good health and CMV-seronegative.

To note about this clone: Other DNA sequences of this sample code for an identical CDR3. CDR3 sequence: CAWSVTGYEQYF. In nucleotides, the CDR3 is TGTGCCTGGAGTGTAACGGGTTACGAGCAGTACTTC. This chain connects TRBV30 to TRBJ2-7; D gene ambiguous. This CDR3 is 12 amino acids long. The V gene's germline CDR1 is GTSNPN and CDR2 SVGIG (reference sequence). V dropped 0 bases and J dropped 4 bases, with 7 bases sitting between them.

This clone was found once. CDR3 sequence (DNA): TGCGCCAGCAGCTTGGGGCCCCTGAACACCGGGGAGCTGTTTTTT. Amino acids: CASSLGPLNTGELFF. This chain links TRBV5-1 with TRBJ2-2, with D uncertain. The V and J ends lost 0 bases and 1 base respectively, with 7 bases between them. Germline CDR1 is SGHRS and CDR2 is YFSETQ. This CDR3 is 15 amino acids long.

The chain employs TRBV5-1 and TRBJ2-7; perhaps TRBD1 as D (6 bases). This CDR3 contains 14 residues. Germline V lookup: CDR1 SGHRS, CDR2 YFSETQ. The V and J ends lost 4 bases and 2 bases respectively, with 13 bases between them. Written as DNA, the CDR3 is TGCGCCAGCAGCGGGCAGGGGCATACCTACGAGCAGTACTTC. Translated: CASSGQGHTYEQYF. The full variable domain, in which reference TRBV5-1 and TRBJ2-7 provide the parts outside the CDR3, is KAGVTQTPRYLIKTRGQQVTLSCSPISGHRSVSWYQQTPGQGLQFLFEYFSETQRNKGNFPGRFSGRQFSNSRSEMNVSTLELGDSALYLCASSGQGHTYEQYFGPGTRLTVT.

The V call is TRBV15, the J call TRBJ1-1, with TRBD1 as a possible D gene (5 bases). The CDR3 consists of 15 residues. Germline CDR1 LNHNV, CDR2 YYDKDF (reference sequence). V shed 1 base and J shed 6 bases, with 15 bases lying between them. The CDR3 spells CATSRGSGKEAEAFF. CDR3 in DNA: TGTGCCACCAGCAGAGGTTCAGGGAAAGAGGCTGAAGCTTTCTTT.

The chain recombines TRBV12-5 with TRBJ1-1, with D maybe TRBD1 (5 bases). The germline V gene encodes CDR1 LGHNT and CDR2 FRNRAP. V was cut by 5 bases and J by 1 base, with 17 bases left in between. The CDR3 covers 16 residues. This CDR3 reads CASGPPLGGGNTEAFF. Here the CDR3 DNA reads TGTGCTAGTGGTCCACCCCTGGGGGGAGGGAACACTGAAGCTTTCTTT.

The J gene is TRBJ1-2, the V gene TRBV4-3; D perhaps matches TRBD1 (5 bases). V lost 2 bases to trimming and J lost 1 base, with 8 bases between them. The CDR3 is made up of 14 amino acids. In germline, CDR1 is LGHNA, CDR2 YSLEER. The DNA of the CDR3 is TGCGCCAGCAGCCAATATAGGGGTAACTATGGCTACACCTTC. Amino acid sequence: CASSQYRGNYGYTF.

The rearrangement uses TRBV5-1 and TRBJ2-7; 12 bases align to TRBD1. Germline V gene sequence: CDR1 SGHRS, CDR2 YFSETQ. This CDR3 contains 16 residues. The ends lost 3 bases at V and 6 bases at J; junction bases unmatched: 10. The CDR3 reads CASSYSVGQGALEQYF. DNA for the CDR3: TGCGCCAGCAGCTACTCGGTGGGACAGGGGGCACTCGAGCAGTACTTC.

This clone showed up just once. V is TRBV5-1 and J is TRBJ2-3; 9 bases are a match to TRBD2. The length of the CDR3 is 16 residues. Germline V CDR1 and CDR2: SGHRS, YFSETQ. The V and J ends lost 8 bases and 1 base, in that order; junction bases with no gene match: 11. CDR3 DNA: TGCGCCAGTTCTTCTAGCGGGGTTCGCGGCACAGATACGCAGTATTTT. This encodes CASSSSGVRGTDTQYF.

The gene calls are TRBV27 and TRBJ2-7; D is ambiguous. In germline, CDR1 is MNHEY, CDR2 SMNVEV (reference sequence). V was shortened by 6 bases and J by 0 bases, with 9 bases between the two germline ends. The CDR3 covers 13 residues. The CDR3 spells CASRPMSSYEQYF. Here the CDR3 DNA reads TGTGCCAGCAGGCCCATGAGCTCCTACGAGCAGTACTTC.

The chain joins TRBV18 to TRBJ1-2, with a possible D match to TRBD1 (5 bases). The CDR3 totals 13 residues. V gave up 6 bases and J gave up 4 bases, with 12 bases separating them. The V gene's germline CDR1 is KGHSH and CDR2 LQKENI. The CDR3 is CASSLEGTYGYTF. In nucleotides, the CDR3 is TGTGCCAGCTCCTTGGAGGGGACCTATGGCTACACCTTC.

CDR3 bases: TGTGCCAGCAGTGAGGGCGCCGGCCTGGGACAGGGAAGCTATGGCTACACCTTC. It encodes CASSEGAGLGQGSYGYTF. This chain joins TRBV6-1 and TRBJ1-2, with 9 positions matching TRBD1. The CDR3 loop spans 18 amino acids. Germline values: CDR1 MNHNS, CDR2 SASEGT. V shed 3 bases and J 4 bases; nucleotides not matched to a gene: 15.

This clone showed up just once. In nucleotides, the CDR3 is TGTGCCAGCAGTGGGGTAGCGGGGGACTACGAGCAGTACTTC. As protein: CASSGVAGDYEQYF. This sequence joins TRBV6-1 and TRBJ2-7; 9 bases are a match to TRBD2. V gave up 4 bases and J gave up 3 bases; unmatched junction bases: 4. Germline assignment: CDR1 MNHNS and CDR2 SASEGT. This CDR3 has 14 residues.

CDR3 protein: CATSRDARQAPSTDTQYF. DNA for the CDR3: TGTGCCACCAGCAGAGATGCTCGGCAGGCCCCTAGCACAGATACGCAGTATTTT. This chain connects TRBV15 to TRBJ2-3; D remains unclear. The CDR3 has 18 residues. The V end was cut by 0 bases, the J end by 0 bases, with 16 bases between. Germline values: CDR1 LNHNV, CDR2 YYDKDF (reference sequence).

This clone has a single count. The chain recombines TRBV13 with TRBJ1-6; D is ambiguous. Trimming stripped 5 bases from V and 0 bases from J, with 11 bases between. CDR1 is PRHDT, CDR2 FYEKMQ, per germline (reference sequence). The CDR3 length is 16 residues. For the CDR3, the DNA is TGTGCCAGCAGCCCACCACAGAGCTCCTATAATTCACCCCTCCACTTT. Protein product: CASSPPQSSYNSPLHF.

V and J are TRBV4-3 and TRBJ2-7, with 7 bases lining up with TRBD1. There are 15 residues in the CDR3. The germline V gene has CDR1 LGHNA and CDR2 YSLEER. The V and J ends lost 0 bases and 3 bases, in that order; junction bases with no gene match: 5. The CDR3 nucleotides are TGCGCCAGCAGCCAAGATAGAGGGACAGTCTACGAGCAGTACTTC. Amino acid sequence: CASSQDRGTVYEQYF.

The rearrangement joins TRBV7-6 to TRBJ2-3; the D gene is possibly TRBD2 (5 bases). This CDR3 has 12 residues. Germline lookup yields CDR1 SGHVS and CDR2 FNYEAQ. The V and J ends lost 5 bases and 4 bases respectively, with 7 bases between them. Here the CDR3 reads CASSLSADTQYF. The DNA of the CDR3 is TGTGCCAGCAGCCTTAGCGCAGATACGCAGTATTTT.

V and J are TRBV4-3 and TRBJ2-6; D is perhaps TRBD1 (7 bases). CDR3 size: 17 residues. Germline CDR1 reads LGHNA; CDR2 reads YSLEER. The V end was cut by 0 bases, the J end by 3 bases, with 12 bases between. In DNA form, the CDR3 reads TGCGCCAGCAGCCAAGATCCAGGGGGGTTTGGGGCCAACGTCCTGACTTTC. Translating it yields CASSQDPGGFGANVLTF.

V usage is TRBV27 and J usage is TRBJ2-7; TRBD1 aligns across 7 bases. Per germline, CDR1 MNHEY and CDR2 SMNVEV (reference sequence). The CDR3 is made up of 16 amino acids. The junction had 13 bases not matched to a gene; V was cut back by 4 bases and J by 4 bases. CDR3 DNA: TGTGCCAGCAGTTACACCCAGGGGGTGAAGTCGTACGAGCAGTACTTC. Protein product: CASSYTQGVKSYEQYF.

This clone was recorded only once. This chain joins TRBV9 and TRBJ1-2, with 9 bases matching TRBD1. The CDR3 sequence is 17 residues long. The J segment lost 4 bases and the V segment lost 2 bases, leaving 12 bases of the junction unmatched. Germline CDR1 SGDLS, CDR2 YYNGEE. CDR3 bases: TGTGCCAGCAGCGTCTCTCTCGTGACAGGGGGGGGCTATGGCTACACCTTC. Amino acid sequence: CASSVSLVTGGGYGYTF.

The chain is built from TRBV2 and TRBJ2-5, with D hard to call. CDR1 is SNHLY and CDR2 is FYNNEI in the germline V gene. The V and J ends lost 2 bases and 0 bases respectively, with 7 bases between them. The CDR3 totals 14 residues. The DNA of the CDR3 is TGTGCCAGCAGTGAAAGAGCCTACCAAGAGACCCAGTACTTC. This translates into CASSERAYQETQYF.